These T cell receptor beta chains were read from a single sample in a study of blood T cell repertoires in COVID-19. Sequencing was performed with immunoSEQ multiplex PCR; in TCRdb, only in-frame clones are kept and a portion is missing. Counted here are under 130,000 clones, approximately 89% occurring once; the ten biggest clones make up under 20%. Sequencing used peripheral blood. These TCRs come from a woman of 80 years or more in a cohort sampled during active COVID-19. CDR3s include the opening cysteine and the closing phenylalanine or tryptophan. The D gene is left open where the match is weak. Clone size appears in some rows only: once, few, many, or a class for an expanded clone.

D: -
J: TRBJ2-6
size: -
V: TRBV6-1
DNA: TGTGCCAGCAGTGAATTTCGGGAAAGCTCTGGGGCCAACGTCCTGACTTTC
CDR3: CASSEFRESSGANVLTF

D: TRBD1
J: TRBJ1-5
size: few
V: TRBV19
DNA: TGTGCCAGTAGTATCCCTGGGACAGCAAGTAATCAGCCCCAGCATTTT
CDR3: CASSIPGTASNQPQHF

D: TRBD2
J: TRBJ2-7
size: -
V: TRBV28
DNA: TGTGCCAGCAGTTTGGTGGGAGGGCCACACGAGCAGTACTTC
CDR3: CASSLVGGPHEQYF

D: TRBD2
J: TRBJ2-7
size: -
V: TRBV5-1
DNA: TGCGCCAGCAGCACTAGCGGGGGGTCCTACGAGCAGTACTTC
CDR3: CASSTSGGSYEQYF

D: -
J: TRBJ2-3
size: -
V: TRBV10-2
DNA: TGCGCCAGCAGTGACCAGCGCAGCTTCACAGATACGCAGTATTTT
CDR3: CASSDQRSFTDTQYF

D: -
J: TRBJ1-1
size: -
V: TRBV12-3/TRBV12-4
DNA: TGTGCCAGCAGACTACAGGGGAACACTGAAGCTTTCTTT
CDR3: CASRLQGNTEAFF

D: -
J: TRBJ2-1
size: -
V: TRBV10-3
DNA: TGTGCCATCAGTGCCCCCCAGCGATCCTACAATGAGCAGTTCTTC
CDR3: CAISAPQRSYNEQFF

D: -
J: TRBJ1-1
size: -
V: TRBV7-9
DNA: TGTGCCAGCAGCCCCCCGTCTTGGCCAGGAGCTTTCTTT
CDR3: CASSPPSWPGAFF

D: -
J: TRBJ1-4
size: -
V: TRBV4-2
DNA: TGTGCCAGCAGCCAAGGGGCAGGGTATGAAAAACTGTTTTTT
CDR3: CASSQGAGYEKLFF

D: -
J: TRBJ2-3
size: -
V: TRBV29-1
DNA: TGCAGCGTTCTGGGCTCGAGCACAGATACGCAGTATTTT
CDR3: CSVLGSSTDTQYF

D: -
J: TRBJ2-1
size: -
V: TRBV28
DNA: TGTGCCAGCAACGGTATAGGAGGTGAGCAGTTCTTC
CDR3: CASNGIGGEQFF